This TCR beta chain was found in a study of regulatory T cells in long-lasting Graves disease. The time point was: persistent/refractory GD, antithyroid drugs over 5 years with positive TRAb. RNA isolated from PBMCs was used to make the TCR library. Guidelines of the American Thyroid Association were used to diagnose Graves' disease. In building TCR beta libraries, iRepertoire HTBI primers were used together with Arm-PCR of CDR3 regions. Original methodology: Identified across the samples were approximately 60 TRBV segments and around 14 TRBJ segments. TCRdb used MiXCR to reprocess the multiplex PCR reads, holding one entry per CDR3 protein. The V and J calls were determined by TCRdb, not by the authors. The sample has more than 650,000 distinct CDR3 sequences, around 32% seen once; the top ten hold about 40%. Regarding the study as a whole: Those with persistent Graves' had less TCR diversity than newly diagnosed patients.

With regard to this clonotype: Its matching antigen is unknown.

V lost 6 bases to trimming and J lost 0 bases; unmatched junction nucleotides: 7. The CDR3 sequence is 17 residues long. CDR1 LNHDA and CDR2 SQIVND come from the germline V gene (reference sequence). The chain uses TRBV19 and TRBJ2-2, with 10 positions matching TRBD1. The source was peripheral blood mononuclear cells (PBMCs), collected when the disease was refractory, from a patient treated with antithyroid drugs. This TCR was recovered from a female donor with Graves disease. The CDR3 sequence is CASRRDRGRPNTGELFF. The CDR3 DNA reads as TGTGCCAGTAGACGGGACAGGGGACGACCGAACACCGGGGAGCTGTTTTTT. Combining the CDR3 with reference TRBV19 and TRBJ2-2 gives the whole variable domain DGGITQSPKYLFRKEGQNVTLSCEQNLNHDAMYWYRQDPGQGLRLIYYSQIVNDFQKGDIAEGYSVSREKKESFPLTVTSAQKNPTAFYLCASRRDRGRPNTGELFFGEGSRLTVL.